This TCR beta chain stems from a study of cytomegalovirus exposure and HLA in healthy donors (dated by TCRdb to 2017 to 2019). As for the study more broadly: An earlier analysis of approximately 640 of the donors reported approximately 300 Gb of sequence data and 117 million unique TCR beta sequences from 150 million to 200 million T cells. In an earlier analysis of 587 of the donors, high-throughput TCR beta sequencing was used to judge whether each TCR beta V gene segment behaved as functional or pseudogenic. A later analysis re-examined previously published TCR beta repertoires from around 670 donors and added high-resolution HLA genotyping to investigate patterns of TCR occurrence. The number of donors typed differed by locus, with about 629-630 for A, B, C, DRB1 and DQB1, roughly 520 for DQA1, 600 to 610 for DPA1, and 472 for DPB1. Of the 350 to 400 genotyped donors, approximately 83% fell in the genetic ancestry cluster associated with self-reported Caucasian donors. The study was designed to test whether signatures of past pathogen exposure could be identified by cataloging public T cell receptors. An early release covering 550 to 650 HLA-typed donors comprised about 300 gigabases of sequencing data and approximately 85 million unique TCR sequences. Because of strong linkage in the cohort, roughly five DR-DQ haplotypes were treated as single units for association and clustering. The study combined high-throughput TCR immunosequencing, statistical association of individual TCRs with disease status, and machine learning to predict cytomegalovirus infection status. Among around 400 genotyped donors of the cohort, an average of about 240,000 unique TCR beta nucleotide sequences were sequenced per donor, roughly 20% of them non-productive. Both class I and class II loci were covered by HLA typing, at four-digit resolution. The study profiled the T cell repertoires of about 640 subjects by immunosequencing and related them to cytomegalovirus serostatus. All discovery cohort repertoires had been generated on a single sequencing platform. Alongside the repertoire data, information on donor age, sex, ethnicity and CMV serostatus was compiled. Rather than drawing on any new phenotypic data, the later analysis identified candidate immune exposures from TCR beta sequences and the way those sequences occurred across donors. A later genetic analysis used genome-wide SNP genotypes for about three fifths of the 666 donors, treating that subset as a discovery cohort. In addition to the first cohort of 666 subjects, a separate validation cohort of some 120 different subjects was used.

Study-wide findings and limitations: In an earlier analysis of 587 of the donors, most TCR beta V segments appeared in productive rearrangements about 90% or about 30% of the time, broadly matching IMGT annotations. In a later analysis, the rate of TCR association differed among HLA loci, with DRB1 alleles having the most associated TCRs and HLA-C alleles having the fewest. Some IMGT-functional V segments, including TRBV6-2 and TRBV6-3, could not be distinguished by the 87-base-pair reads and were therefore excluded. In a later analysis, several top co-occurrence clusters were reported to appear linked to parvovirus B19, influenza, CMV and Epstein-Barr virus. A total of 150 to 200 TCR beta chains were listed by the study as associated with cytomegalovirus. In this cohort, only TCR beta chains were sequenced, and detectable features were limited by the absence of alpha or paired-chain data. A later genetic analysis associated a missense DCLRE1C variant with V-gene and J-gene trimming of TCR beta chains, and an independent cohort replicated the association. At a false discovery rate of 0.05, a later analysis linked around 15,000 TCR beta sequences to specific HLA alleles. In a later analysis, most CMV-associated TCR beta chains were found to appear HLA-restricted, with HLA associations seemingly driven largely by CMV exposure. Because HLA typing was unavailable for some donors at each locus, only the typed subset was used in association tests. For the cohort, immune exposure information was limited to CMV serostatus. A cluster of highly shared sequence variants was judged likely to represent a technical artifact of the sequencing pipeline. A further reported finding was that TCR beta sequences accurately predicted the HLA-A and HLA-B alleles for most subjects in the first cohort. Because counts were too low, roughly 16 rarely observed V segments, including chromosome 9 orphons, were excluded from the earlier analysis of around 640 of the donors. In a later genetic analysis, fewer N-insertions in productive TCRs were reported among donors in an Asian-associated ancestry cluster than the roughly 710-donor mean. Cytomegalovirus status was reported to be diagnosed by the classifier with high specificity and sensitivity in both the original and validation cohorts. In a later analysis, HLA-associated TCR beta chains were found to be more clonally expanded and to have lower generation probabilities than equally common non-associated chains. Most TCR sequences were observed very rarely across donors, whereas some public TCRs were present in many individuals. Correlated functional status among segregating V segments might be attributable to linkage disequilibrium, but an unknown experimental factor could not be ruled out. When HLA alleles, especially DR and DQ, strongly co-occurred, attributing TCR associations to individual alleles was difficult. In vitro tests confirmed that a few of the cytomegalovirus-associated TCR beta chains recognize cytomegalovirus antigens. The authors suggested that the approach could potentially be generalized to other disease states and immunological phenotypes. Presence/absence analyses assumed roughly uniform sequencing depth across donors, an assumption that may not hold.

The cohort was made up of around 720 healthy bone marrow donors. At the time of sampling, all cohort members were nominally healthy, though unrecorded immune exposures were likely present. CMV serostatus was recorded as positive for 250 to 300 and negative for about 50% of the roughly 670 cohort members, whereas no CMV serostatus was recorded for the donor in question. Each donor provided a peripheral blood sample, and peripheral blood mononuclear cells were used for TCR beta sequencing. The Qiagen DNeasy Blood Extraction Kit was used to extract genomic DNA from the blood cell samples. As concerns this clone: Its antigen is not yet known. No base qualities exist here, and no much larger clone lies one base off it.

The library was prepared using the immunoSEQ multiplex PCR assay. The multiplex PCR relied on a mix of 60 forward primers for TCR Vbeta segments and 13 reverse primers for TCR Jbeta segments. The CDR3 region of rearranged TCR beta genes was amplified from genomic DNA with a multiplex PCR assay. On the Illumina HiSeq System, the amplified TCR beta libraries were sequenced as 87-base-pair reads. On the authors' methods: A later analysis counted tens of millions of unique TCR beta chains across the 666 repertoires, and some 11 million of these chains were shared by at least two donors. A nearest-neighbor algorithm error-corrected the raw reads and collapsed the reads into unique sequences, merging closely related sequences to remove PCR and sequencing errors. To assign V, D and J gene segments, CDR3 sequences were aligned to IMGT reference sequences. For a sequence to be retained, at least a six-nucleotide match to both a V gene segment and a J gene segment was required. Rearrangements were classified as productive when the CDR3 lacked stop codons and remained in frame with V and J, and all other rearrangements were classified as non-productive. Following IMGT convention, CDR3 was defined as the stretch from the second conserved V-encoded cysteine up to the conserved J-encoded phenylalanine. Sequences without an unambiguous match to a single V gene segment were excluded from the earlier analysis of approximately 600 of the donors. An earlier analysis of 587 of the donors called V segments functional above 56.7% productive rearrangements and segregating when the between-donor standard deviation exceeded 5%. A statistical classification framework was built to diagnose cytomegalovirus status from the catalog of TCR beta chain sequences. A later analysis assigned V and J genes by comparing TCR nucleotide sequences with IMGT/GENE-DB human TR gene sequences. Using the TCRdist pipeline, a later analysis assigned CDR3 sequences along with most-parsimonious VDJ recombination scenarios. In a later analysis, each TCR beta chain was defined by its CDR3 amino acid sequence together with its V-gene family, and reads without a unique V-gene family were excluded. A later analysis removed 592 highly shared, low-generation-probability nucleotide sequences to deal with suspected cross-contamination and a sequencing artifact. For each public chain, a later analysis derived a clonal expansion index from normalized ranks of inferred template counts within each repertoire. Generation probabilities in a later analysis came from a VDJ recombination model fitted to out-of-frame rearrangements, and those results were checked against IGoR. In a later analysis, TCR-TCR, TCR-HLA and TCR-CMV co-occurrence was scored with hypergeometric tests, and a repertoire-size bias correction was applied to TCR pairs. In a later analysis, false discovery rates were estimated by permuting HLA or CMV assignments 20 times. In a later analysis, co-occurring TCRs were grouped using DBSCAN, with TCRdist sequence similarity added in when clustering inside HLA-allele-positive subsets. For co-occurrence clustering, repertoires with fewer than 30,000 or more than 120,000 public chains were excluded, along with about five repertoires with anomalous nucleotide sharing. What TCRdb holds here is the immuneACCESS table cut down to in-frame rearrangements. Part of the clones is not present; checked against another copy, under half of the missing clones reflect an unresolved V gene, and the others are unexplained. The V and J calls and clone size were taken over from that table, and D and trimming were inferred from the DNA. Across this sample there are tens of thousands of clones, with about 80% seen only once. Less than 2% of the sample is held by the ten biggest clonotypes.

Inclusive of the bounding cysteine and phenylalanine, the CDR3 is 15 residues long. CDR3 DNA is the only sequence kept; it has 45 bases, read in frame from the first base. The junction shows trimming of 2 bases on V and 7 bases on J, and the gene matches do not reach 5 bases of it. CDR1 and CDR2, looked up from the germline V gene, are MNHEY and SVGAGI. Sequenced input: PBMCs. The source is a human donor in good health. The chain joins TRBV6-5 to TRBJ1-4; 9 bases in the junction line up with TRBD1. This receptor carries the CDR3 CASSYGTGRSEKLFF. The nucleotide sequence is TGTGCCAGCAGTTACGGGACAGGGAGGAGTGAAAAACTGTTTTTT.